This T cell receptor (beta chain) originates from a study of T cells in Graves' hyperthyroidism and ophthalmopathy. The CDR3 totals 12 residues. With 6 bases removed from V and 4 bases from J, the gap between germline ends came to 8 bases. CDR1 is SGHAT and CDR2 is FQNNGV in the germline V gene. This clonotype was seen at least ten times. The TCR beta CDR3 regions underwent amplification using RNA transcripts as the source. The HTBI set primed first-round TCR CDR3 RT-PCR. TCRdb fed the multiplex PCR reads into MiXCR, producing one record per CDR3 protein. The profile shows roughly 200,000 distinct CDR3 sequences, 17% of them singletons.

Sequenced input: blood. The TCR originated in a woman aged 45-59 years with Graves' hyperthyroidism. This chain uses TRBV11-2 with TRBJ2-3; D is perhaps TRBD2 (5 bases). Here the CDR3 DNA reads TGTGCCAGCAGACTAGGTTCAGATACGCAGTATTTT. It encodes CASRLGSDTQYF.